This T cell receptor (beta chain) was recorded in a study of response to subunit inactivated influenza vaccine (dated by TCRdb to between 2017 and 2018). Turning to the overall study: Deep quantitative profiling of the T cell receptor repertoire was used in the study to follow responses to a trivalent subunit inactivated influenza vaccine. The paper as a whole reports these results and caveats: The authors proposed that each seasonal influenza vaccination may bring in only a limited number of new T cells.

Of note for this clonotype: Its antigen has not been determined. A junction boundary mismatches the germline segment, possibly from a read error.

Inclusive of the bounding cysteine and phenylalanine, the CDR3 is 15 residues long. Just CDR3 DNA is preserved here, 45 bases in frame from base 1. CDR1 and CDR2 are read off the germline V gene as SNHLY and FYNNEI. Library generation was performed with RT-PCR. Sequenced using an Illumina HiSeq 2500. TCRdb trimmed the raw reads at Q25, called clones with MiXCR and kept productive beta chains. Each entry is one CDR3 protein sequence, shown with its most common DNA and genes. The sample contains roughly 500,000 distinct CDR3 sequences, around 25% of them found a single time. About 1.9% of the sample comes from the top ten.

The input for sequencing was CD4+ T cells sorted from PBMCs, taken more than 4 days after vaccination. The receptor's source is a man aged 50 or older who received an inactivated influenza vaccine. Donor details come from another sample of the same person, matched by shared clones. Rearrangement joined TRBV2 to TRBJ2-7, with no confident D gene call. The CDR3: CASRRTTTVSSEQYF. The base sequence is TGTGCCAGCAGGCGGACCACCACGGTGTCCTCCGAGCAGTACTTC.